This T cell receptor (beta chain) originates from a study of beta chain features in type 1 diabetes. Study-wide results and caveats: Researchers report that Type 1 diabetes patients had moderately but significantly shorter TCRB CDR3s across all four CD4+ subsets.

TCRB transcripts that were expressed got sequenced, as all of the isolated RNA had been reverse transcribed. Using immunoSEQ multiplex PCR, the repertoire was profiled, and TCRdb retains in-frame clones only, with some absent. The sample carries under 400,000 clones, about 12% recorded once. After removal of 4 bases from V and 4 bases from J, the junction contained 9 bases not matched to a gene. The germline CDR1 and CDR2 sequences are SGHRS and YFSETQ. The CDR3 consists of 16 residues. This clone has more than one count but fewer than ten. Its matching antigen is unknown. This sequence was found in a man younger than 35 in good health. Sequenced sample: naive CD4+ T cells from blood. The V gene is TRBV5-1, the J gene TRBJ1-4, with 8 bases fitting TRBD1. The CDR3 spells CASSPDHGQGNEKLFF. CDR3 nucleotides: TGCGCCAGCAGCCCCGACCACGGACAGGGTAATGAAAAACTGTTTTTT.